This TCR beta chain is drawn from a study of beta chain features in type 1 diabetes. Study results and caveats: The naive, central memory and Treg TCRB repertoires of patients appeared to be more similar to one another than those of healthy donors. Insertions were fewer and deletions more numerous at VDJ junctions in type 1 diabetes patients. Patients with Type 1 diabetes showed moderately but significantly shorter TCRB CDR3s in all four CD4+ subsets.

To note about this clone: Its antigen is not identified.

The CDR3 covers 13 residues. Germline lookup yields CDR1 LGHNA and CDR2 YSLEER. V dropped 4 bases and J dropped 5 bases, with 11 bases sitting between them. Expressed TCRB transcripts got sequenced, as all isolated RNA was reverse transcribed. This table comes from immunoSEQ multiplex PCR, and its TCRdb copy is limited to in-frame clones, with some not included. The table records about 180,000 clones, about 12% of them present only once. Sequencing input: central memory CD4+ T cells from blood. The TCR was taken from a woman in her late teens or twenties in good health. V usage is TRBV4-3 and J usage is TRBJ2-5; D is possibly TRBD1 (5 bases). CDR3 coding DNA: TGCGCCAGCAGCCCCGACAGAAGGGAGACCCAGTACTTC. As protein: CASSPDRRETQYF.